This record looks at one T cell receptor beta chain sequence and its context. No antigen is known for it. The protocol was immunoSEQ multiplex PCR, while the TCRdb copy is restricted to in-frame clones and leaves out a portion. The sample shows roughly 76,000 clones, about 85% of them seen only once. Deletions cut 4 bases from V and 5 bases from J, with 19 bases between. Per germline, CDR1 SGHNT and CDR2 YENEEA. CDR3 length: 16 residues. This entry is derived from a study of OX40 agonist ivuxolimab in advanced cancers. Study results and caveats: The study found among the lowest clonal expansion in partial responders at 0.1-3.0 mg/kg.

Sequenced material: CD4+ or CD8+ T cells sorted from blood, taken in a trial of the OX40 agonist ivuxolimab. The chain couples TRBV11-3 to TRBJ2-3; a possible D gene is TRBD1 (6 bases). The sequence came from an adult with an advanced solid tumor such as melanoma, head and neck, liver or kidney cancer. CDR3 region: CASSSNWGRPLDTQYF. The CDR3 DNA is TGTGCCAGCAGCTCCAATTGGGGGCGTCCATTAGATACGCAGTATTTT.